The 8 T cell receptor beta chains presented below share a single source sample, sequenced in a study of human T cells and chemical hapten exposure. Sample time point: patch test 1, 2 weeks after DPC sensitization. Treatment described: therapeutic diphenylcyclopropenone sensitization with weekly scalp DPC. Each CDR3 protein is one row after TCRdb ran MiXCR on the RACE reads. Of 180,000 or so distinct CDR3 sequences listed, approximately 15% are singletons. Material: whole blood, obtained in connection with sensitization to the hapten diphenylcyclopropenone (DPC). Receptors were obtained from a woman aged 25 to 39 with alopecia areata. Some clones in this sample may be carry-over from other donors' samples.

The genes are TRBV5-1 and TRBJ2-5; weak D call: TRBD1 (6 bases). Trimming cost V 4 bases and J 1 base, with 14 bases left between them. The V gene's germline CDR1 is SGHRS and CDR2 YFSETQ. This CDR3 has 15 residues. CDR3 in amino acids: CASSPYRDIQETQYF. The CDR3 DNA follows: TGCGCCAGCAGCCCCTACCGGGACATCCAAGAGACCCAGTACTTC.

This clonotype appeared a few times. This sequence joins TRBV20-1 and TRBJ1-4; D remains unclear. Trimming cost V 5 bases and J 4 bases, with 14 bases left between them. Germline CDR1 reads DFQATT; CDR2 reads SNEGSKA (reference sequence). The CDR3 contains 14 residues. In DNA form, the CDR3 reads TGCAGTGCTGGCGGTGGCACCTATAATGAAAAACTGTTTTTT. It translates to CSAGGGTYNEKLFF.

The V call is TRBV7-2, the J call TRBJ1-6; 7 bases map to TRBD1. This CDR3 comprises 13 residues. The germline gives CDR1 SGHTA, CDR2 FQGNSA. V lost 6 bases, J lost 10 bases, and 6 bases stayed unmatched. The CDR3 loop reads CASRQGFQSPLHF. The CDR3 nucleotides read TGTGCCAGCAGACAGGGGTTCCAATCACCCCTCCACTTT.

This clonotype was seen ten or more times. V usage is TRBV20-1 and J usage is TRBJ2-6; either TRBD1 or TRBD2 may supply D (5 bases each). This CDR3 has 16 amino acids. In germline, CDR1 is DFQATT, CDR2 SNEGSKA (reference sequence). Between the trimmed V and J ends, which lost 2 bases and 0 bases, there was a span of 11 bases. The CDR3 DNA is TGCAGTGCTAGACCCCTGGGGGTCTCTGGGGCCAACGTCCTGACTTTC. Amino acids: CSARPLGVSGANVLTF.

With regard to this clonotype: The final CDR3 position lacks the conserved phenylalanine or tryptophan, pointing to a likely read error. The rearrangement joins TRBV28 to TRBJ2-1; unclear D gene. Trimming pared 2 bases from V and 5 bases from J, leaving 7 bases between. Germline loops: CDR1 MDHEN, CDR2 SYDVKM. This CDR3 is built from 13 residues. The CDR3 sequence is CASSLAGNNEQFC. The CDR3 DNA reads TGTGCCAGCAGTTTAGCCGGAAACAATGAGCAGTTCTGC.

V and J are TRBV7-2 and TRBJ2-2; weak D call: TRBD1 (6 bases). Germline V gene data show CDR1 as SGHTA and CDR2 as FQGNSA. The CDR3 consists of 16 residues. Between the trimmed V and J ends, which lost 4 bases and 5 bases, there was a span of 17 bases. CDR3 nucleotide sequence: TGTGCCAGCAGCTCCCGTTTTCACAGGGTAACCGGGGAGCTGTTTTTT. It codes for CASSSRFHRVTGELFF.

This clonotype was detected a few times. DNA of the CDR3: TGTGCCAGCAGCCCCCAACCGTACACTGAAGCTTTCTTT. Protein product: CASSPQPYTEAFF. The chain uses TRBV9 and TRBJ1-1; D gene uncertain. The germline V gene has CDR1 SGDLS and CDR2 YYNGEE. This CDR3 has 13 amino acids. Trimming removed 4 bases at V and 3 bases at J, with 10 bases between. The whole variable domain, filled in from reference TRBV9 and TRBJ1-1, reads DSGVTQTPKHLITATGQRVTLRCSPRSGDLSVYWYQQSLDQGLQFLIQYYNGEERAKGNILERFSAQQFPDLHSELNLSSLELGDSALYFCASSPQPYTEAFFGQGTRLTVV.

This chain links TRBV7-9 with TRBJ2-3; D not resolved. Trimming cost V 6 bases and J 7 bases, with 11 bases left between them. This CDR3 contains 12 residues. The germline V gene encodes CDR1 SEHNR and CDR2 FQNEAQ (reference sequence). CDR3 nucleotide sequence: TGTGCCAGCAGTTCAGAGGCGAATACGCAGTATTTT. Encoded protein: CASSSEANTQYF.